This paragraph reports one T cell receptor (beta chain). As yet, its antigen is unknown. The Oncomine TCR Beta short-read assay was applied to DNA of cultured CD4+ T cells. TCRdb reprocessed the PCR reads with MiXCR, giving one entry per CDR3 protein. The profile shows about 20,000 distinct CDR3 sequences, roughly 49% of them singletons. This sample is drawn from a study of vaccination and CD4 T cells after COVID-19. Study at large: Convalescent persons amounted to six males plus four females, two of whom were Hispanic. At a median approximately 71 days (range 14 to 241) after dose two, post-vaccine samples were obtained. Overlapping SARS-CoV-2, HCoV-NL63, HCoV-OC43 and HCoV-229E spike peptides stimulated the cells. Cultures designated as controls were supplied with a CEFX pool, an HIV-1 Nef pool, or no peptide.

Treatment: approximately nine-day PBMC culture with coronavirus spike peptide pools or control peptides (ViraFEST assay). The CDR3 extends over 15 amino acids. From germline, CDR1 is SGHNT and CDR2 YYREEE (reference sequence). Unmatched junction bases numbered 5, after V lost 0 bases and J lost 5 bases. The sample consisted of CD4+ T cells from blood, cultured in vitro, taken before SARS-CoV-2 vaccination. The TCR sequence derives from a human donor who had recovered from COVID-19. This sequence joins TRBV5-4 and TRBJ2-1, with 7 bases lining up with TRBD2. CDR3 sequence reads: CASSLGRERNNEQFF. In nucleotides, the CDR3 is TGTGCCAGCAGCTTGGGGCGGGAGAGGAACAATGAGCAGTTCTTC.